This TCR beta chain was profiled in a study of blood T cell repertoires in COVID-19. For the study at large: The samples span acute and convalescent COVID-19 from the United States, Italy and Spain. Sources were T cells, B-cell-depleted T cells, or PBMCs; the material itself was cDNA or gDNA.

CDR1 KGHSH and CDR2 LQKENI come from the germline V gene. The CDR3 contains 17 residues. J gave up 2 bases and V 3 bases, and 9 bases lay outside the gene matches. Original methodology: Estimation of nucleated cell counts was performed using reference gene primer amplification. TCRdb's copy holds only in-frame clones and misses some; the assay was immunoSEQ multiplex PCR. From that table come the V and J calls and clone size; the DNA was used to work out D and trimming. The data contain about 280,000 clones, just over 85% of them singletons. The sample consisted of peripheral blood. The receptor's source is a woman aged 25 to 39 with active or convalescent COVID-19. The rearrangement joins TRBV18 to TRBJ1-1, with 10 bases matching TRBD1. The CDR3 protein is CASSPSAGQGTNTEAFF. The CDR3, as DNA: TGTGCCAGCTCACCCTCGGCGGGACAGGGGACTAACACTGAAGCTTTCTTT.